This T cell receptor (beta chain) was identified during a study of T-cell memory formation after mild COVID-19. Overall study context: Largely donor-specific TCR clusters were found.

About this clonotype itself: The antigen is unknown.

The study, taken as a whole, reports: CD4/CD8 balance characterized clones contracting day 15 to 85, and CD4+ skew characterized later expanders. Contracting clones localized mainly to CM and EM when CD4+ and mainly to EMRA when CD8+. Some clones that responded were present in memory (sampled pre-infection), which suggests cross-reactive memory joined.

CDR3 length equals 14 residues. The germline V and J ends were trimmed by 4 bases and 3 bases, with 13 bases remaining between them. Germline CDR1 reads SGHNT; CDR2 reads YYREEE (reference sequence). TCRdb reanalysed the 5' RACE reads using MiXCR and keeps one entry per CDR3 protein. The sample lists around 200,000 distinct CDR3 sequences, approximately 30% occurring once. The sample was PBMCs or a T cell subset sorted from them (not recorded which). The TCR comes from an adult woman who had mild COVID-19 (a few samples of this study predate the infection). Cell type and time point are not known. J is TRBJ1-1 and V is TRBV5-4; tentative D call: TRBD1 (5 bases). The CDR3 region is CASSPFREDTEAFF. CDR3 nucleotide sequence: TGTGCCAGCAGCCCGTTCAGGGAAGACACTGAAGCTTTCTTT.